The present entry profiles one T cell receptor (beta chain) with its context. This sample was included in a study of shared T cell receptors in the human thymus. V lost 5 bases to trimming and J lost 6 bases; unmatched junction nucleotides: 7. Per the germline V gene, CDR1 is SGDLS and CDR2 is YYNGEE. The CDR3 loop spans 15 amino acids. Sequencing used immunoSEQ multiplex PCR; TCRdb keeps in-frame clones, though not all of them. Here the sample spans approximately 660,000 clones, over 75% being singletons. These data also formed part of another study, on human thymus T cells. That report notes: V and J gene usage appeared biased in thymic and blood repertoires. Reports from related research described highly overlapping thymic repertoires among unrelated individuals.

What was sequenced was thymocytes. The V gene is TRBV9, the J gene TRBJ2-2; TRBD1 matches 10 bases. The sequence derives from a boy younger than two with a congenital heart defect. CDR3: CASSRRDRGSGELFF. The CDR3 DNA sequence: TGTGCCAGCAGTCGCCGGGACAGGGGATCCGGGGAGCTGTTTTTT. The complete variable domain, with remaining parts taken from reference TRBV9 and TRBJ2-2, reads DSGVTQTPKHLITATGQRVTLRCSPRSGDLSVYWYQQSLDQGLQFLIQYYNGEERAKGNILERFSAQQFPDLHSELNLSSLELGDSALYFCASSRRDRGSGELFFGEGSRLTVL.